This record concerns one T cell receptor beta chain sequence. The CDR3 is 15 amino acids. The germline gives CDR1 SGHNT, CDR2 YENEEA. The ends were cut back, 5 bases at V and 4 bases at J, with 15 bases in the middle. Measured with immunoSEQ multiplex PCR; TCRdb has only the in-frame clones, and not every one. The repertoire holds approximately 140,000 clones, with 80% to 95% as singletons. These data come from a study of control samples from healthy donors and cancer patients. The V gene is TRBV11-3, the J gene TRBJ2-1, with a possible D match to TRBD2 (5 bases). Sequencing was carried out using blood. The receptor comes from a man aged 18 to 30 in good health. The DNA for the CDR3 is TGTGCCAGCAGCCTACAAGAGGGTGGTTACAATGAGCAGTTCTTC. It specifies CASSLQEGGYNEQFF.